Sequencing of this TCR beta chain was carried out in a study of human thymus T cells. Turning to this clone: The antigen is unknown.

Assay: immunoSEQ multiplex PCR; the TCRdb copy retains only in-frame clones and omits some. The sample lists 54,000 or so clones; 85% to 95% were seen once. The V and J ends lost 10 bases and 1 base, in that order; junction bases with no gene match: 14. Germline CDR1 and CDR2: ENHRY and SYGVKD. CDR3 length equals 16 residues. Those donating were healthy Finnish infants in corrective surgery for congenital heart defects. During surgery, about 0.5-1 mL peripheral blood was drawn from four of eight donors. All available leukocytes, rather than a set cell count, yielded the blood DNA. Study-level points and caveats: Across thymic and blood repertoires, the usage of V and J genes appeared to be biased.

The rearrangement links TRBV10-3 to TRBJ2-5; 8 bases map to TRBD2. Sequencing was carried out using blood. This receptor was obtained from a boy under two years old with a congenital heart defect but otherwise immunologically healthy. The CDR3 reads CATLSGREGLQETQYF. The CDR3 nucleotides are TGTGCCACCCTCTCCGGCCGGGAGGGCCTCCAAGAGACCCAGTACTTC.